This T cell receptor (beta chain) is from a study of blood T cell repertoires in COVID-19. As for the study in general: There were acute and convalescent COVID-19 samples, and they came from the United States, Italy and Spain. Sources were T cells, B-cell-depleted T cells, or PBMCs; the material itself was cDNA or gDNA.

Using immunoSEQ multiplex PCR, the repertoire was profiled, and TCRdb retains in-frame clones only, with some absent. The sample yields 270,000 or so clones, 86% seen once. Germline CDR1 is SGHRS and CDR2 is YFSETQ. Trimming stripped 0 bases from V and 7 bases from J, with 13 bases between. There are 15 residues in the CDR3. The TCR originated in a woman in her twenties or thirties with active or convalescent COVID-19. The chain combines TRBV5-1 with TRBJ2-2; perhaps TRBD1 as D (6 bases). The specimen was peripheral blood. The CDR3 bases are TGCGCCAGCAGCTTGGTCACAGGGCATAGCGGGGAGCTGTTTTTT. Amino acid sequence: CASSLVTGHSGELFF.